Listed here are 6 T cell receptor beta chains from one sample, sequenced in a study of OX40 agonist ivuxolimab in advanced cancers. Library preparation used the immunoSEQ multiplex PCR assay. Sourced from immuneACCESS, this table was stored by TCRdb with only in-frame sequences that have V and J called. A share of the clones is absent; for the studies checked, an unresolved V gene accounts for under half, and the remainder has no known explanation. This sample gives about 68,000 clones in total; more than 75% of them show up just once. The ten top clones hold approximately 2.1% of the sample. The material sequenced was CD4+ or CD8+ T cells sorted from blood, taken in a trial of the OX40 agonist ivuxolimab. The receptors derive from an adult with an advanced solid tumor such as melanoma, head and neck, liver or kidney cancer.

The V gene is TRBV7-9, the J gene TRBJ2-1, with TRBD2 identical over 15 bases. Looked up from germline, CDR1 is SEHNR and CDR2 is FQNEAQ (reference sequence). The CDR3 covers 19 residues. Losses at the gene ends were 5 bases for V and 6 bases for J; bases not matched to a gene: 14. The CDR3 region has the DNA TGTGCCAGCAGCCCCTACGTTGGACTAGCGGGGGGGCGGGTCAATGAGCAGTTCTTC. Encoded protein: CASSPYVGLAGGRVNEQFF.

The chain recombines TRBV6-1 with TRBJ1-5; D is uncertain. V was shortened by 8 bases and J by 1 base, with 12 bases between the two germline ends. CDR1 is MNHNS, CDR2 SASEGT, per germline. There are 14 residues in the CDR3. The CDR3 DNA sequence: TGTGCCAGCGGGTCGGGCCGGAGCAATCAGCCCCAGCATTTT. This gives the protein CASGSGRSNQPQHF.

V and J are TRBV5-4 and TRBJ2-2; 10 bases map to TRBD1. J lost 0 bases, V lost 4 bases, and 6 bases had no gene match. Per the germline V gene, CDR1 is SGHNT and CDR2 is YYREEE (reference sequence). There are 17 residues in the CDR3. For the CDR3, the DNA is TGTGCCAGCAGCCCCCCGGGACAGGGGTCGAACACCGGGGAGCTGTTTTTT. This codes for CASSPPGQGSNTGELFF.

The chain uses TRBV4-1 and TRBJ2-4, with a possible D match to TRBD2 (5 bases). Germline assignment: CDR1 MGHRA and CDR2 YSYEKL. This CDR3 spans 17 amino acids. V lost 0 bases and J lost 4, with 16 bases in between. CDR3 in DNA: TGCGCCAGCAGCCAAGATCCCGCGGGCAGAATGAAAAACATTCAGTACTTC. Protein sequence: CASSQDPAGRMKNIQYF.

The chain employs TRBV10-1 and TRBJ2-7; the match to TRBD2 covers 7 bases. The ends lost 0 bases at V and 7 bases at J; junction bases unmatched: 9. Germline V gene lookup returns CDR1 WNHNN and CDR2 SYGVQD (reference sequence). The CDR3 consists of 15 residues. The CDR3 here is CASSESGGRGGEQYF. DNA of the CDR3: TGCGCCAGCAGTGAGTCGGGGGGGAGGGGAGGAGAGCAGTACTTC.

This clone was recorded once. This chain uses TRBV25-1 with TRBJ1-1, with D possibly matching TRBD1 (5 bases). CDR3 length: 15 amino acids. Trimming removed 4 bases from V and 3 bases from J, with 15 bases in between. Looked up from germline, CDR1 is MGHDK and CDR2 is SYGVNS. The CDR3 is CASSVSGIPYTEAFF. DNA of the CDR3: TGTGCCAGCAGTGTATCAGGGATCCCTTACACTGAAGCTTTCTTT.